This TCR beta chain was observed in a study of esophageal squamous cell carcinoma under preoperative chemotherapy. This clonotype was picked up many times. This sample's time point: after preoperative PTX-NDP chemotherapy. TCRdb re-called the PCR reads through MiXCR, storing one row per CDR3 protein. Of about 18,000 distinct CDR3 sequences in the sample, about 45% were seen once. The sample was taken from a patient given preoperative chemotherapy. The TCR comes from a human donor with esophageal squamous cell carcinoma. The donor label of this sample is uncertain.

The CDR3 DNA reads as TGTGCCAGCACCCTGACCCGGGGGGGTGAAGCTTTCTTT. Protein sequence: CASTLTRGGEAFF. V gene TRBV7-2 combines with J gene TRBJ1-1; tentatively, D is TRBD1 (5 bases). Trimming took off 7 bases at V and 7 bases at J, with 16 bases between the two ends. This CDR3 is 13 amino acids long. Germline CDR1 reads SGHTA; CDR2 reads FQGNSA.